The 23 T cell receptor beta chains below come from one sample, sequenced in a study of sequential checkpoint blockade in melanoma. Indicated treatment: randomized to nivolumab then ipilimumab (arm A) or the reverse (arm B). Here immunoSEQ multiplex PCR was the method, and the copy in TCRdb shows in-frame clones only, minus some. Among around 12,000 clones listed, over 70% were seen once. The input for sequencing was CD8+ T cells sorted from blood (inferred from file names), taken from a patient given nivolumab and ipilimumab in sequence. The receptors here all came from a human donor with melanoma.

The V gene is TRBV30, the J gene TRBJ1-2; 8 bases line up with TRBD1. Germline V lookup: CDR1 GTSNPN, CDR2 SVGIG (reference sequence). CDR3 length: 12 amino acids. V lost 5 bases and J lost 8; bases outside the gene matches: 7. CDR3 protein: CAWLQGEYGYTF. CDR3 nucleotide sequence: TGTGCCTGGTTACAGGGGGAATACGGCTACACCTTC.

This clone has more than one count but fewer than ten. The V gene is TRBV11-2, the J gene TRBJ1-1; no definite D call. This CDR3 is built from 12 residues. The germline CDR1 and CDR2 sequences are SGHAT and FQNNGV. Trimming removed 10 bases at V and 0 bases at J, with 9 bases between. CDR3 region: CATRVMNTEAFF. Written as DNA, the CDR3 is TGTGCCACCCGAGTGATGAACACTGAAGCTTTCTTT.

The genes are TRBV7-9 and TRBJ2-3; D not resolved. Per the germline V gene, CDR1 is SEHNR and CDR2 is FQNEAQ (reference sequence). The CDR3 loop spans 11 amino acids. V was clipped by 4 bases and J by 6 bases, with 5 bases between them. DNA of the CDR3: TGTGCCAGCAGCTCCCCGGATACGCAGTATTTT. It encodes CASSSPDTQYF.

The chain is built from TRBV14 and TRBJ2-5; 7 bases match TRBD1. Germline assignment: CDR1 SGHDN and CDR2 FVKESK. After removal of 5 bases from V and 2 bases from J, the junction contained 8 bases not matched to a gene. The CDR3 sequence is 15 residues long. The chain's CDR3 is CASSEGQYTQETQYF. The CDR3 DNA is TGTGCCAGCAGCGAGGGACAGTACACTCAAGAGACCCAGTACTTC.

The chain recombines TRBV5-6 with TRBJ2-7; no definite D call. Germline V CDR1 and CDR2: SGHDT, YYEEEE. The V end was cut by 2 bases, the J end by 3 bases, with 6 bases between. The CDR3 consists of 12 residues. DNA for the CDR3: TGTGCCAGCAGCTTCCTTAGCTACGAGCAGTACTTC. Its translation is CASSFLSYEQYF.

The V and J genes are TRBV9 and TRBJ1-2, with a possible D match to TRBD1 (5 bases). CDR1 SGDLS and CDR2 YYNGEE come from the germline V gene. V lost 0 bases and J 0 bases, leaving 9 bases between the germline ends. The CDR3 is made up of 15 amino acids. The CDR3 coding sequence is TGTGCCAGCAGCGTAGGGCAGGGCTCTAACTATGGCTACACCTTC. Its translation is CASSVGQGSNYGYTF.

J is TRBJ2-1 and V is TRBV7-2, with 10 bases aligning to TRBD1. The trim removed 5 bases at V and 8 bases at J, leaving 12 bases unmatched. This CDR3 region has 16 residues. Looked up from germline, CDR1 is SGHTA and CDR2 is FQGNSA. For the CDR3, the DNA is TGTGCCAGCAGCCAGGACAGGGGGATCCCTATCTATGAGCAGTTCTTC. Residues: CASSQDRGIPIYEQFF.

The genes are TRBV5-4 and TRBJ1-6; D unclear. Germline loops: CDR1 SGHNT, CDR2 YYREEE (reference sequence). V shed 7 bases and J shed 6 bases, with 11 bases lying between them. The CDR3 spans 13 residues. For the CDR3, the DNA is TGTGCCAGCTTTCAAGGCGGTAATTCACCCCTCCACTTT. Protein sequence: CASFQGGNSPLHF.

This clone appeared a single time. The rearrangement uses TRBV7-2 and TRBJ2-5; TRBD2 aligns across 10 bases. The J call may not be correct, given that the DNA end is closer to TRBJ2-7. The CDR3 is 15 residues long. Germline lookup yields CDR1 SGHTA and CDR2 FQGNSA. DNA for the CDR3: TGTGCCAGCAGCTTATTAGCGGGAGGAAAATACGAGCAGTACTTC. Protein sequence: CASSLLAGGKYEQYF.

V is TRBV6-5 and J is TRBJ1-4, with TRBD1 identical over 11 bases. V lost 2 bases, J lost 7 bases, and 6 bases stayed unmatched. CDR3 length: 16 amino acids. From germline, CDR1 is MNHEY and CDR2 SVGAGI. CDR3: CASSYARTGGFEKLFF. Here the CDR3 DNA reads TGTGCCAGCAGTTACGCCCGGACAGGGGGCTTTGAAAAACTGTTTTTT.

The gene calls are TRBV4-1 and TRBJ1-2, with TRBD1 matching 10 bases. The CDR3 has 15 amino acids. V was pared by 4 bases and J by 2 bases, with 4 bases of the junction left unmatched. Germline V gene sequence: CDR1 MGHRA, CDR2 YSYEKL. This chain's CDR3 is CASSLRTGGNYGYTF. The CDR3, as DNA: TGCGCCAGCAGCCTCCGGACAGGGGGGAACTATGGCTACACCTTC.

The V and J genes are TRBV7-8 and TRBJ1-5; 9 bases match TRBD1. CDR1 and CDR2 from the germline V gene are SGHVS and FQNEAQ. This CDR3 comprises 15 residues. The V gene end was trimmed by 5 bases and the J gene end by 2 bases; junction bases not matched to a gene: 4. As DNA, the CDR3 is TGTGCCAGCAGCCGGCGGGACAGGGGCAATCAGCCCCAGCATTTT. Encoded protein: CASSRRDRGNQPQHF.

The chain links TRBV29-1 to TRBJ1-1; a weak D match, TRBD1 (5 bases). V lost 8 bases and J 2 bases, leaving 12 bases between the germline ends. Germline values: CDR1 SQVTM, CDR2 ANQGSEA. The CDR3 consists of 12 residues. The CDR3 sequence is CSLLTDNTEAFF. The DNA of the CDR3 is TGCAGCCTACTGACAGACAACACTGAAGCTTTCTTT.

The genes are TRBV29-1 and TRBJ2-1; D might be TRBD2 (5 bases). The V gene lost 0 bases and the J gene lost 2 bases, with 8 bases spanning the gap. The germline V gene encodes CDR1 SQVTM and CDR2 ANQGSEA. This CDR3 comprises 14 residues. The CDR3 sequence: CSVEEDWTYNEQFF. Written as DNA, the CDR3 is TGCAGCGTTGAAGAGGACTGGACCTACAATGAGCAGTTCTTC.

This clone was counted between two and nine times. J is TRBJ1-1 and V is TRBV13, with a weak D call TRBD1 (6 bases). This CDR3 is 15 amino acids long. Trimming took 4 bases from V and 1 from J, leaving 13 bases between them. Per germline, CDR1 PRHDT and CDR2 FYEKMQ (reference sequence). CDR3 sequence (DNA): TGTGCCAGCAGCTCTGGACAGACCGGGAACACTGAAGCTTTCTTT. This translates into CASSSGQTGNTEAFF.

This chain uses TRBV7-2 with TRBJ2-1; 10 bases match TRBD1. V was clipped by 1 base and J by 0 bases; unmatched bases: 0. Germline CDR1 reads SGHTA; CDR2 reads FQGNSA. This CDR3 region has 16 residues. In nucleotides, the CDR3 is TGTGCCAGCAGCTTAGGGACAGGGGGCTCCTACAATGAGCAGTTCTTC. Its translation: CASSLGTGGSYNEQFF.

J is TRBJ2-5 and V is TRBV15; D perhaps matches TRBD2 (5 bases). Germline CDR1 is LNHNV and CDR2 is YYDKDF (reference sequence). The CDR3 length is 15 residues. V lost 1 base to trimming and J lost 5 bases, with 14 bases between them. The CDR3 loop is CATSRGAVGSETQYF. The DNA of the CDR3 is TGTGCCACCAGCAGAGGAGCGGTTGGAAGCGAGACCCAGTACTTC.

The rearrangement uses TRBV10-1 and TRBJ2-2, with D possibly TRBD1 on 5 matching bases. The CDR3 is made up of 13 amino acids. Germline lookup yields CDR1 WNHNN and CDR2 SYGVQD (reference sequence). The V gene lost 4 bases and the J gene lost 5 bases, with 8 bases spanning the gap. The CDR3: CASSGRGTGELFF. CDR3 nucleotides: TGCGCCAGCAGTGGTAGGGGAACCGGGGAGCTGTTTTTT.

The chain recombines TRBV19 with TRBJ2-4, with D tentatively TRBD1 (6 bases). Trimming took 5 bases from V and 8 from J, leaving 16 bases between them. CDR1 and CDR2 from the germline V gene are LNHDA and SQIVND (reference sequence). This CDR3 comprises 14 residues. CDR3 nucleotides: TGTGCCAGTAGTTCTCGGGACATCTTCGACATTCAGTACTTC. This translates into CASSSRDIFDIQYF.

This clone was observed once. The chain carries TRBV12-5 and TRBJ2-5; D might be TRBD1 (7 bases). V lost 6 bases, J lost 1 base, and 12 bases lay in between. The CDR3 consists of 14 residues. Germline assignment: CDR1 LGHNT and CDR2 FRNRAP. Here the CDR3 DNA reads TGTGCTAGTGGGGGCGGGACAGTCCAAGAGACCCAGTACTTC. Its protein is CASGGGTVQETQYF. Filled out from reference TRBV12-5 and TRBJ2-5, the complete variable domain reads DARVTQTPRHKVTEMGQEVTMRCQPILGHNTVFWYRQTMMQGLELLAYFRNRAPLDDSGMPKDRFSAEMPDATLATLKIQPSEPRDSAVYFCASGGGTVQETQYFGPGTRLLVL.

The chain links TRBV5-8 to TRBJ2-1, with no clear D. The germline V gene encodes CDR1 SGHTS and CDR2 YDEGEE. V lost 5 bases and J 3 bases, leaving 6 bases between the germline ends. The CDR3 covers 12 residues. CDR3 sequence reads: CASRYNYNEQFF. As DNA, the CDR3 is TGTGCCAGCAGATATAACTACAATGAGCAGTTCTTC.

V gene TRBV9 combines with J gene TRBJ2-1, with a possible D match to TRBD2 (6 bases). Trimming pared 0 bases from V and 9 bases from J, leaving 16 bases between. Germline CDR1 is SGDLS and CDR2 is YYNGEE. The CDR3 has 15 residues. Written as DNA, the CDR3 is TGTGCCAGCAGCGTAGGCGGCAGGGCGGAGGGTGAGCAGTTCTTC. Protein sequence: CASSVGGRAEGEQFF.

The chain joins TRBV5-1 to TRBJ1-2, with D tentatively TRBD1 (5 bases). This CDR3 is 15 amino acids long. Trimming pared 0 bases from V and 6 bases from J, leaving 15 bases between. From germline, CDR1 is SGHRS and CDR2 YFSETQ. The CDR3 DNA reads TGCGCCAGCAGCTTGGTGGCGGGGGACGGCGATGGCTACACCTTC. Residues: CASSLVAGDGDGYTF.